The 30 T cell receptor beta chains below come from one sample, sequenced in a study of cytomegalovirus exposure and HLA in healthy donors. Data came from immunoSEQ multiplex PCR; TCRdb stores just in-frame clones and leaves some out. The repertoire has 190,000 or so clones, 84% of them found once; the top ten carry around an eighth. The sample taken for sequencing was PBMCs. These receptors were obtained from a woman in her 30s in good health and CMV-seropositive.

The chain uses TRBV11-3 and TRBJ2-1; 8 bases match TRBD1. Germline V CDR1 and CDR2: SGHNT, YENEEA. V lost 5 bases and J lost 5; bases outside the gene matches: 2. This CDR3 spans 13 amino acids. The DNA for the CDR3 is TGTGCCAGCAGCCCGGACAGGGACAATGAGCAGTTCTTC. Amino acids: CASSPDRDNEQFF.

The genes are TRBV27 and TRBJ1-4, with TRBD1 matching 7 bases. The CDR3 sequence is 13 residues long. Germline values: CDR1 MNHEY, CDR2 SMNVEV (reference sequence). V shed 7 bases, J shed 8 bases, and the junction held 7 bases outside the gene matches. CDR3 coding DNA: TGTGCCAGCAAAGACAGGGAGTACGAAAAACTGTTTTTT. This gives the protein CASKDREYEKLFF.

The chain couples TRBV5-1 to TRBJ2-5; D is perhaps TRBD2 (6 bases). The CDR3 has 13 amino acids. Trimming left V 0 bases short and J 7 bases short, with 10 bases between. Germline CDR1 and CDR2: SGHRS and YFSETQ. CDR3 residues: CASSLEAGGTQYF. Here the CDR3 DNA reads TGCGCCAGCAGCTTGGAAGCGGGTGGGACCCAGTACTTC.

The genes are TRBV28 and TRBJ2-7, with D possibly being TRBD2 (6 bases). V shed 1 base and J shed 0 bases, with 13 bases lying between them. The germline V gene encodes CDR1 MDHEN and CDR2 SYDVKM. The CDR3 spans 16 residues. The CDR3 DNA is TGTGCCAGCAGTTTATATGGGGGGTGGAGCTCCTACGAGCAGTACTTC. It translates to CASSLYGGWSSYEQYF.

The rearrangement links TRBV19 to TRBJ1-4, with TRBD1 identical over 9 bases. The V segment lost 3 bases and the J segment 3 bases; nucleotides outside the gene matches: 8. The CDR3 consists of 17 residues. Germline V lookup: CDR1 LNHDA, CDR2 SQIVND (reference sequence). CDR3 region: CASSITGGVGSNEKLFF. The CDR3 DNA follows: TGTGCCAGTAGTATCACAGGGGGCGTCGGATCTAATGAAAAACTGTTTTTT.

The V and J genes are TRBV25-1 and TRBJ2-7; TRBD1 aligns across 7 bases. V dropped 3 bases and J dropped 0; count of bases not matched to a gene: 5. Germline V gene data show CDR1 as MGHDK and CDR2 as SYGVNS. This CDR3 has 15 residues. The CDR3 DNA sequence: TGTGCCAGCAGTGAGACAGGGCCTTCCTCCTACGAGCAGTACTTC. It yields the protein CASSETGPSSYEQYF.

This rearrangement joins TRBV4-2 to TRBJ2-3; the D is unclear. Trimming cost V 0 bases and J 2 bases, with 6 bases left between them. Germline lookup yields CDR1 LGHNA and CDR2 YNFKEQ. CDR3 length equals 14 residues. The CDR3 region has the DNA TGTGCCAGCAGCCAAGATGTCATCACAGATACGCAGTATTTT. Protein product: CASSQDVITDTQYF.

The chain uses TRBV29-1 and TRBJ2-3, with D tentatively TRBD1 (5 bases). Trimming removed 4 bases from V and 2 bases from J, with 10 bases in between. There are 13 residues in the CDR3. Germline CDR1 and CDR2: SQVTM and ANQGSEA. CDR3 in DNA: TGCAGCGTTGGGGGCCTTTACACAGATACGCAGTATTTT. It translates to CSVGGLYTDTQYF.

The chain employs TRBV5-1 and TRBJ2-2; 8 bases map to TRBD2. Germline values: CDR1 SGHRS, CDR2 YFSETQ. The trim removed 2 bases at V and 3 bases at J, leaving 0 bases unmatched. The length of the CDR3 is 14 residues. CDR3 coding DNA: TGCGCCAGCAGCTTCGGGGGGGACACCGGGGAGCTGTTTTTT. Translated: CASSFGGDTGELFF.

The table lists this clone with a few counts. This chain joins TRBV5-1 and TRBJ2-7, with 12 bases that match TRBD2. Trimming took 3 bases from V and 5 from J; bases not matched to a gene: 6. CDR1 and CDR2 from the germline V gene are SGHRS and YFSETQ. The CDR3 runs 15 residues. This CDR3 reads CASSSRLAGAHEQYF. The CDR3 nucleotides are TGCGCCAGCAGCTCCAGACTAGCGGGAGCCCACGAGCAGTACTTC.

The chain employs TRBV28 and TRBJ2-7, with D perhaps TRBD1 (6 bases). The CDR3 loop spans 13 amino acids. V was clipped by 7 bases and J by 3 bases, with 13 bases between them. Per the germline V gene, CDR1 is MDHEN and CDR2 is SYDVKM. The CDR3 region is CASTRGLIYEQYF. As DNA, the CDR3 is TGTGCCAGCACCAGGGGCCTAATCTACGAGCAGTACTTC.

This clone was recorded a few times. The chain links TRBV16 to TRBJ1-5; unclear D gene. The CDR3 is 15 residues long. CDR1 is KGHSY, CDR2 FQNENV, per germline. Trimming removed 1 base at V and 0 bases at J, with 7 bases between. The CDR3 loop reads CASSQFPVSNQPQHF. The CDR3 DNA is TGTGCCAGCAGCCAATTTCCGGTTAGCAATCAGCCCCAGCATTTT.

V gene TRBV30 combines with J gene TRBJ2-3, with D unresolved. CDR3 size: 13 residues. The ends were cut back, 4 bases at V and 9 bases at J, with 17 bases in the middle. CDR1 is GTSNPN, CDR2 SVGIG, per germline (reference sequence). The CDR3 is CAWKVASSYTQYF. In DNA form, the CDR3 reads TGTGCCTGGAAGGTGGCTAGTAGTTACACGCAGTATTTT.

The chain employs TRBV27 and TRBJ2-1, with 7 bases identical to TRBD2. The CDR3 runs 16 residues. The germline gives CDR1 MNHEY, CDR2 SMNVEV (reference sequence). The V segment lost 4 bases and the J segment 3 bases; nucleotides outside the gene matches: 9. The CDR3 loop is CASSSPSAGSYNEQFF. CDR3 DNA sequence: TGTGCCAGCAGTTCCCCATCAGCGGGAAGCTACAATGAGCAGTTCTTC.

The V gene is TRBV25-1, the J gene TRBJ2-7; 9 bases map to TRBD2. CDR1 and CDR2 from the germline V gene are MGHDK and SYGVNS. With 11 bases clipped from V and 4 bases from J, the junction kept 6 bases outside the gene matches. The CDR3 runs to 12 residues. In DNA, the CDR3 is TGTGCCTGTAGCGGGGGAAATTACGAGCAGTACTTC. As protein: CACSGGNYEQYF.

V and J are TRBV5-1 and TRBJ2-6; D possibly corresponds to TRBD1 (6 bases). V lost 1 base and J 2 bases, leaving 19 bases between the germline ends. This CDR3 contains 19 residues. Germline CDR1 SGHRS, CDR2 YFSETQ. Written as DNA, the CDR3 is TGCGCCAGCAGCTTGATTCCGGCAGGGGCAAGTACTGGGGCCAACGTCCTGACTTTC. Its protein product is CASSLIPAGASTGANVLTF.

The sample holds one count of this clone. The genes are TRBV6-5 and TRBJ2-6, with no clear D. The germline CDR1 and CDR2 sequences are MNHEY and SVGAGI. With 0 bases removed from V and 0 bases from J, the gap between germline ends came to 6 bases. The CDR3 covers 16 residues. CDR3 nucleotides: TGTGCCAGCAGTTACTCGTTCAGCTCTGGGGCCAACGTCCTGACTTTC. Protein product: CASSYSFSSGANVLTF.

In its sample, this clone was seen once. The chain employs TRBV5-1 and TRBJ2-1, with D perhaps TRBD1 (6 bases). V was trimmed by 0 bases and J by 8 bases, leaving 12 bases between them. The germline V gene encodes CDR1 SGHRS and CDR2 YFSETQ. This CDR3 is 14 amino acids long. The CDR3 nucleotides read TGCGCCAGCAGCTTGGTTCTACCAGGGGATGAGCAGTTCTTC. Encoded protein: CASSLVLPGDEQFF. Drawing the rest from reference TRBV5-1 and TRBJ2-1, the complete variable domain is KAGVTQTPRYLIKTRGQQVTLSCSPISGHRSVSWYQQTPGQGLQFLFEYFSETQRNKGNFPGRFSGRQFSNSRSEMNVSTLELGDSALYLCASSLVLPGDEQFFGPGTRLTVL.

The rearrangement joins TRBV4-2 to TRBJ2-1, with D possibly being TRBD1 (6 bases). This CDR3 comprises 16 residues. The V end was cut by 1 base, the J end by 7 bases, with 17 bases between. The germline V gene encodes CDR1 LGHNA and CDR2 YNFKEQ. The CDR3 protein is CASSQVGLGGWNEQFF. The DNA of the CDR3 is TGTGCCAGCAGCCAAGTCGGGCTAGGGGGATGGAATGAGCAGTTCTTC.

The chain uses TRBV5-6 and TRBJ2-4, with 13 bases fitting TRBD2. V gave up 4 bases and J gave up 8 bases; unmatched junction bases: 9. The germline gives CDR1 SGHDT, CDR2 YYEEEE. The CDR3 is 16 amino acids. The CDR3 region is CASSQGTSGMMYIQYF. The CDR3 region has the DNA TGTGCCAGCAGCCAAGGGACTAGCGGGATGATGTACATTCAGTACTTC.

The chain employs TRBV5-4 and TRBJ2-7, with 11 bases that match TRBD2. Losses at the gene ends were 9 bases for V and 3 bases for J; bases not matched to a gene: 11. Germline V CDR1 and CDR2: SGHNT, YYREEE (reference sequence). There are 15 residues in the CDR3. The CDR3 sequence is CAILVRTSGSYEQYF. The CDR3 DNA reads TGTGCCATCCTTGTTAGAACTAGCGGGAGCTACGAGCAGTACTTC.

The rearrangement links TRBV5-1 to TRBJ2-1; TRBD2 matches 11 bases. The CDR3 runs 14 residues. V lost 5 bases to trimming and J lost 9 bases; unmatched junction nucleotides: 7. CDR1 and CDR2 from the germline V gene are SGHRS and YFSETQ. Here the CDR3 reads CASSYSGRAGEQFF. The CDR3, as DNA: TGCGCCAGCAGTTATAGCGGGAGGGCAGGTGAGCAGTTCTTC.

The rearrangement joins TRBV28 to TRBJ1-5; D is undetermined. Germline loops: CDR1 MDHEN, CDR2 SYDVKM. This CDR3 has 14 residues. V lost 5 bases, J lost 6 bases, and 14 bases lay in between. The CDR3 coding sequence is TGTGCCAGCAGTGAGAGAAGTAGAGGTCAGCCCCAGCATTTT. This encodes CASSERSRGQPQHF.

The chain carries TRBV10-3 and TRBJ2-1; 7 bases match TRBD1. Germline trimming cut 6 bases from V and 3 bases from J; bases unmatched to any gene: 5. The CDR3 totals 14 residues. Germline V lookup: CDR1 ENHRY, CDR2 SYGVKD. CDR3 amino acids: CAISYGTDYNEQFF. CDR3 DNA: TGTGCCATCAGCTACGGGACAGACTACAATGAGCAGTTCTTC.

The chain recombines TRBV27 with TRBJ2-2; the D gene is possibly TRBD2 (7 bases). Germline assignment: CDR1 MNHEY and CDR2 SMNVEV (reference sequence). Trimming removed 5 bases from V and 3 bases from J, with 16 bases in between. The CDR3 length is 16 residues. The CDR3 is CASSRGARPYTGELFF. The CDR3 DNA reads TGTGCCAGCAGTCGGGGGGCCCGCCCGTACACCGGGGAGCTGTTTTTT.

V and J are TRBV18 and TRBJ1-5, with a tentative D call TRBD1 (5 bases). Trimming took off 8 bases at V and 5 bases at J, with 10 bases between the two ends. This CDR3 comprises 12 residues. Germline values: CDR1 KGHSH, CDR2 LQKENI. The CDR3 is CASRGGDQPQHF. In DNA form, the CDR3 reads TGTGCCAGCCGGGGAGGGGATCAGCCCCAGCATTTT.

The V and J genes are TRBV6-1 and TRBJ2-7; a weak D match, TRBD2 (5 bases). The germline CDR1 and CDR2 sequences are MNHNS and SASEGT. With 2 bases removed from V and 3 bases from J, the gap between germline ends came to 11 bases. The CDR3 runs to 14 residues. The CDR3 DNA sequence: TGTGCCAGCAGTGAAATGAGGGTAAGCTACGAGCAGTACTTC. Protein product: CASSEMRVSYEQYF.

This chain joins TRBV28 and TRBJ1-2; unclear D gene. Between the trimmed V and J ends, which lost 5 bases and 5 bases, there was a span of 15 bases. Germline values: CDR1 MDHEN, CDR2 SYDVKM. The CDR3 has 14 amino acids. CDR3 residues: CASSVDQVQYGYTF. In DNA, the CDR3 is TGTGCCAGCAGTGTAGATCAGGTACAATATGGCTACACCTTC.

With regard to this clone: Germline and junction disagree at one end, which may indicate a read error. The gene calls are TRBV25-1 and TRBJ2-7; 8 nucleotides align to TRBD2. This CDR3 has 14 residues. Germline V gene lookup returns CDR1 MGHDK and CDR2 SYGVNS. DNA for the CDR3: TGTGCCAGCAGTGAAGGACTAGCATCCTCCGAGCAGTACTTC. Its protein is CASSEGLASSEQYF.

This chain links TRBV18 with TRBJ2-7; possibly TRBD1 for D (6 bases). There are 14 residues in the CDR3. Germline-derived CDR1 and CDR2 are KGHSH and LQKENI. Trimming left V 2 bases short and J 0 bases short, with 8 bases between. The CDR3 loop is CASSPRTDSYEQYF. The CDR3 DNA is TGTGCCAGCTCACCAAGGACAGACTCCTACGAGCAGTACTTC.